The present entry profiles one T cell receptor beta chain with its context. This clone was counted at least ten times. Its antigen target is currently unknown. Nothing much larger sits one base from this clone, and base qualities are not available. The data derive from a study of OX40 agonist ivuxolimab in advanced cancers. For context, the study as a whole: Ivuxolimab, which targeted the costimulatory receptor OX40 (CD134), was an agonistic, fully human IgG2 monoclonal antibody. Partial responses occurred in three dose-escalation patients, of whom one had hepatocellular carcinoma and two had cutaneous melanoma. The paper describes the monotherapy dose-escalation part (N of about 47 patients) of the phase I trial of ivuxolimab. Intravenous ivuxolimab was administered to patients every 2 weeks at six dose levels: 0.01, 0.1, 0.3, 1.5, 3 and 10 mg/kg. The point of sequencing TCRbeta in the periphery was to test whether ivuxolimab changed TCR sequence diversity and drove clonal T-cell expansion. The dose-escalation cohort was about 83% male with a mean age of 60 years, ranging from about 23 to 85. Of the approximately 50 patients in dose escalation, about 20 had hepatocellular carcinoma, about 15 had melanoma, 9 had renal cell carcinoma and 9 had head and neck cancer. Prior anti-PD-1, anti-PD-L1 or anti-CTLA-4 therapy was permitted, and about two fifths of dose-escalation patients had received checkpoint inhibitors.

For sequencing of the TCRbeta CDR3 region, genomic DNA was extracted from the sorted cells. The immunoSEQ Assay was used to sequence the TCRbeta CDR3 regions. TCRdb limited this immuneACCESS table to in-frame rearrangements with V and J called. A share of clones is missing; checked studies link under half to unresolved V genes, and the rest is unexplained. A total of over 55,000 clones appear in this sample, 65% to 85% of them only once. The leading ten clones occupy nearly 0.8% of the sample. Overall study outcomes, separate from this receptor: Antigen specificity was not determined for the clonally expanded peripheral T cells. On average, CD8+ T cells showed more expanded clones than CD4+ T cells after ivuxolimab. At doses of 0.1 to 3.0 mg/kg, clonal expansion of both CD4+ and CD8+ blood T cells was observed from baseline to week 6. Low levels of normalized T-cell clonal expansion were also seen in some patients who did not respond. In the 0.1-3.0 mg/kg groups, partial responders were among the patients with the lowest normalized peripheral clonal expansion, particularly in CD8+ T cells.

The trim is 0 bases for V and 6 bases for J, with a gap of 12 bases between the germline ends. The CDR3 spans 15 residues, from the cysteine through the phenylalanine. The read is trimmed to its CDR3 DNA, 45 bases read in frame from base 1. The germline V gene (reference sequence) supplies CDR1 MNHEY and CDR2 SMNVEV. The trial excluded patients who had a history of autoimmune disease or were on systemic immunosuppression. Peripheral blood for TCR sequencing was drawn from every dose cohort at baseline, at cycle 4 day 1 and at cycle 7 day 1. The samples were taken from a phase I, first-in-human, multicenter, open-label dose-escalation trial of ivuxolimab. Adults with locally advanced or metastatic head and neck squamous cell, hepatocellular, melanoma or renal cell carcinoma were enrolled in the trial. Before TCR sequencing, CD4+ T cells and CD8+ T cells from peripheral blood were sorted into separate populations.

The material sequenced was CD4+ or CD8+ T cells sorted from blood, taken in a trial of the OX40 agonist ivuxolimab. This sequence originates from an adult with an advanced solid tumor such as melanoma, head and neck, liver or kidney cancer. The chain is made from TRBV27 and TRBJ1-5, with the D gene uncertain. The DNA sequence is given as TGTGCCAGCAGTTTATCGTCCAGGCGGGGTCAGCCCCAGCATTTT. Protein translation: CASSLSSRRGQPQHF.